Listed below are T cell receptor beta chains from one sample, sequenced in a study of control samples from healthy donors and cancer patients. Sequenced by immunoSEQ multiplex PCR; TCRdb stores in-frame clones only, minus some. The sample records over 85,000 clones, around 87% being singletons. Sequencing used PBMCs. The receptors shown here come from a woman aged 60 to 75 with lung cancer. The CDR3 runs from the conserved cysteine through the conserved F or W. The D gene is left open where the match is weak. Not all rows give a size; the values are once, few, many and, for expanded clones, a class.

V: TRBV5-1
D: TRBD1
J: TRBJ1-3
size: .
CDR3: CASRQGAAGNTIYF
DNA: TGCGCCAGCAGACAGGGGGCAGCGGGAAACACCATATATTTT

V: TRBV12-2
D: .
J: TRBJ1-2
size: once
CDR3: CASPWTPDYGYTF
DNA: TGTGCAAGTCCTTGGACACCTGACTATGGCTACACCTTC

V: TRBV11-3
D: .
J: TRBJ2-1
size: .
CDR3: CASSFRAVGGIYEQFF
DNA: TGTGCCAGCAGCTTCCGGGCTGTAGGTGGTATTTATGAGCAGTTCTTC

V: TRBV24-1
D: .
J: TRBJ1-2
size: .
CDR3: CATSDATYDYGYTF
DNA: TGTGCCACCAGTGACGCGACATACGACTATGGCTACACCTTC

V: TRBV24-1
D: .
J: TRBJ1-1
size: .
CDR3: CATSAALSDEAFF
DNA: TGTGCCACCAGTGCGGCTCTCTCCGATGAAGCTTTCTTT

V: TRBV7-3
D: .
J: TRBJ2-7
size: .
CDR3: CASSLNGQSHEQYF
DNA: TGTGCCAGCAGCCTTAACGGACAGTCTCACGAGCAGTACTTC

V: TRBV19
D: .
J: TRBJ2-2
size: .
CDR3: CASSKGSTGELFF
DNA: TGTGCCAGTAGTAAAGGGTCCACCGGGGAGCTGTTTTTT

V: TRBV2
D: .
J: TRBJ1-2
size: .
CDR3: CASSARVGYTF
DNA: TGTGCCAGCAGTGCGAGGGTTGGCTACACCTTC

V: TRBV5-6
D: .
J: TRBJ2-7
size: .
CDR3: CASSLLGQVEQYF
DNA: TGTGCCAGCAGCTTGCTGGGTCAAGTCGAGCAGTACTTC

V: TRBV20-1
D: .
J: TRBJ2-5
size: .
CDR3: CSAWFQETQYF
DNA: TGCAGTGCCTGGTTTCAGGAGACCCAGTACTTC

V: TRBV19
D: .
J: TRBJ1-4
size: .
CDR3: CASSPGGLNEKLFF
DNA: TGTGCCAGTAGCCCGGGGGGGTTAAATGAAAAACTGTTTTTT

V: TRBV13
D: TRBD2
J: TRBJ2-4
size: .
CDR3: CASSRRRDRTGGHPDIQYF
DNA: TGTGCCAGCAGCCGTCGGAGGGACCGGACGGGGGGGCATCCGGACATTCAGTACTTC

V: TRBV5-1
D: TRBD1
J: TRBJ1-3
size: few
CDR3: CASSLAQGVHSGNTIYF
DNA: TGCGCCAGCAGCTTGGCACAGGGGGTCCACTCTGGAAACACCATATATTTT

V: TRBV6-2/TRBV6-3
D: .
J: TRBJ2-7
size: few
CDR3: CASSQQGAYEQYF
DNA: TGTGCCAGCAGTCAACAGGGAGCCTACGAGCAGTACTTC

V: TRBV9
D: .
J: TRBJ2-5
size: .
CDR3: CASSPGPPGWGETQYF
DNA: TGTGCCAGCAGCCCAGGCCCCCCGGGGTGGGGGGAGACCCAGTACTTC

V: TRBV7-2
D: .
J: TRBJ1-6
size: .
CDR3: CASSFPTTTGASPLHF
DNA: TGTGCCAGCAGCTTTCCCACCACGACTGGCGCTTCACCCCTCCACTTT

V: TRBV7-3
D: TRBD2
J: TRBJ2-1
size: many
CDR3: CATSAGAGYNEQFF
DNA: TGTGCCACCTCTGCGGGAGCGGGTTACAATGAGCAGTTCTTC

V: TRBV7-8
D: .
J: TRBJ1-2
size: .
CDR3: CASSLFLSRTDRLWGYTF
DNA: TGTGCCAGCAGCCTGTTTCTTTCCCGGACAGACAGGCTATGGGGCTACACCTTC

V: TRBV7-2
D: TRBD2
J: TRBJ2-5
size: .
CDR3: CASSFLTSGETQYF
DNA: TGTGCCAGCAGCTTCCTGACTAGCGGAGAGACCCAGTACTTC

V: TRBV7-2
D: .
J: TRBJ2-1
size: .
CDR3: CASSFGAYRGRNYNEQFF
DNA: TGTGCCAGCAGCTTTGGGGCCTATCGGGGGCGTAACTACAATGAGCAGTTCTTC

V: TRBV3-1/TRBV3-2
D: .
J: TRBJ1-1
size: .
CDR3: CASSQGSITEAFF
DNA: TGTGCCAGCAGCCAAGGGAGTATCACTGAAGCTTTCTTT

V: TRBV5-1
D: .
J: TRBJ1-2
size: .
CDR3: CASSLGSPALGPNYGYTF
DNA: TGCGCCAGCAGCTTGGGATCCCCCGCCCTAGGGCCTAACTATGGCTACACCTTC

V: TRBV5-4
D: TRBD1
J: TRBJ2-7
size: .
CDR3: CASSGTGYKYEQYF
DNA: TGTGCCAGCAGCGGGACAGGATACAAGTACGAGCAGTACTTC

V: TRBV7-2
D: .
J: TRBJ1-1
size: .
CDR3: CASSLGSGLGTEAFF
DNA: TGTGCCAGCAGCCTGGGTTCGGGGTTGGGCACTGAAGCTTTCTTT

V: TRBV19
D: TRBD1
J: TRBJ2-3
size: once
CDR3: CASRRTVTGGGAPTDTQYF
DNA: TGTGCCAGTAGGCGCACCGTGACAGGGGGAGGCGCACCCACAGATACGCAGTATTTT

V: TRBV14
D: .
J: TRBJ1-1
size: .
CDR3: CASSELMMNTEAFF
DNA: TGTGCCAGCAGCGAGCTTATGATGAACACTGAAGCTTTTTTT

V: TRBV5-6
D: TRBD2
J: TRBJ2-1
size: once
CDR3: CASSLAGTSGGATEQFF
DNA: TGTGCCAGCAGCTTGGCCGGGACTAGCGGGGGGGCAACTGAGCAGTTCTTC

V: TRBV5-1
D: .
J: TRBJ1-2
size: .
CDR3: CASSLESRPAYGYTF
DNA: TGCGCCAGCAGCTTGGAGTCCAGGCCGGCGTATGGCTACACCTTC

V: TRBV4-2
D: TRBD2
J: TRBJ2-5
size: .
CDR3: CASSQGAVAGESETQYF
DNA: TGTGCCAGCAGCCAAGGTGCGGTAGCGGGAGAATCTGAGACCCAGTACTTC

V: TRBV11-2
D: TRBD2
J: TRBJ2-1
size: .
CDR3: CASSLEASGEQFF
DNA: TGTGCCAGCAGCTTAGAGGCTAGCGGTGAGCAGTTCTTC

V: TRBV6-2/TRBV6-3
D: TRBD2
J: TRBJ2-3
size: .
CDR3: CASRPLSTSGGYTDTQYF
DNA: TGTGCCAGCAGACCTCTCTCCACTAGCGGGGGATACACAGATACGCAGTATTTT

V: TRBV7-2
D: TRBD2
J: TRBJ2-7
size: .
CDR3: CASSLMVAGVAYEQYF
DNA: TGTGCCAGCAGCTTAATGGTAGCGGGGGTCGCCTACGAGCAGTACTTC

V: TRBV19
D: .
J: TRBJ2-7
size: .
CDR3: CASSPARGNYEQYF
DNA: TGTGCCAGTAGTCCGGCTAGGGGGAACTACGAGCAGTACTTC

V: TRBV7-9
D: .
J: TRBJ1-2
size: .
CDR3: CASSLARAGYDGYTF
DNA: TGTGCCAGCAGCTTAGCGCGGGCAGGGTATGATGGCTACACCTTC

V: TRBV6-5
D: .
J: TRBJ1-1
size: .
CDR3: CASSFYSQGTEAFF
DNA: TGTGCCAGCAGTTTCTATAGTCAGGGCACTGAAGCTTTCTTT

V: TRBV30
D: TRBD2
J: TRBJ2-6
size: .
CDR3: CAWSVGGSSGANVLTF
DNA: TGTGCCTGGAGTGTCGGCGGGAGTTCTGGGGCCAACGTCCTGACTTTC

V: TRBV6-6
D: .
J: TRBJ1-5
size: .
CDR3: CASVEGSSNQPQHF
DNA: TGTGCCAGCGTGGAGGGATCAAGCAATCAGCCCCAGCATTTT

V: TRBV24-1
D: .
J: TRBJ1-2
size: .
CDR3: CATSEGGYGYTF
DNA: TGTGCCACCAGTGAGGGGGGGTATGGCTACACCTTC

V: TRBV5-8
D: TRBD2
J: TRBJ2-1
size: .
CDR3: CASSFVGTSGANNEQFF
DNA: TGTGCCAGCAGCTTTGTGGGGACTAGCGGGGCAAACAATGAGCAGTTCTTC

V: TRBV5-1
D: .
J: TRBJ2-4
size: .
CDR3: CASSLTYAKNIQYF
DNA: TGCGCCAGCAGCTTGACATACGCCAAAAACATTCAGTACTTC

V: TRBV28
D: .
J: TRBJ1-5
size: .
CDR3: CASSLGSGHGNQPQHF
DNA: TGTGCCAGCAGTTTAGGTTCGGGACACGGCAATCAGCCCCAGCATTTT

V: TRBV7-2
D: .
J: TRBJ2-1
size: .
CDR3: CASSPPEAYNEQFF
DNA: TGTGCCAGCAGCCCTCCAGAGGCATACAATGAGCAGTTCTTC

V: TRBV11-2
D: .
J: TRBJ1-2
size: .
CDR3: CASSLIQYGYTF
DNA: TGTGCCAGCAGCTTGATACAGTATGGCTACACCTTC

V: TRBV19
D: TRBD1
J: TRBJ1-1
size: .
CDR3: CASSAGTGMSNTEAFF
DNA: TGTGCCAGTAGCGCCGGGACAGGGATGTCTAACACTGAAGCTTTCTTT

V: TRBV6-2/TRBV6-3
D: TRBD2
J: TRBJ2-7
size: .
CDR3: CASSYGSGGPREQYF
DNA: TGTGCCAGCAGTTACGGGTCGGGGGGGCCACGCGAGCAGTACTTC

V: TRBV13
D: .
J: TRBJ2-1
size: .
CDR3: CASSTETLNMNNEQFF
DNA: TGTGCCAGCAGCACGGAGACCCTGAATATGAACAATGAGCAGTTCTTC

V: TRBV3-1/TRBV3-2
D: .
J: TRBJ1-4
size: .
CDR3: CASSPYEGGSGEKLFF
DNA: TGTGCCAGCAGCCCATACGAAGGAGGGTCGGGTGAAAAACTGTTTTTT

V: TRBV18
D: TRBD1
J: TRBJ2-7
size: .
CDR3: CASSPKDRAYEQYF
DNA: TGTGCCAGCTCACCTAAGGACAGGGCCTACGAGCAGTACTTC

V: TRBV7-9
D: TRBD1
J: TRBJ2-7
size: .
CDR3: CASSMGQRSSYEQYF
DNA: TGTGCCAGCAGCATGGGACAGCGCTCCTCCTACGAGCAGTACTTC

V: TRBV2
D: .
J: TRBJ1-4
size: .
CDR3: CASRAGMGNEKLFF
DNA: TGTGCCAGCAGGGCCGGGATGGGGAATGAAAAACTGTTTTTT

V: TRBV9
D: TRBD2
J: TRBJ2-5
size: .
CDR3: CASSVNLAGETQYF
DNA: TGTGCCAGCAGCGTGAATCTAGCGGGGGAGACCCAGTACTTC

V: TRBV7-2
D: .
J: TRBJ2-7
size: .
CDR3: CASSLGSSATYEQYF
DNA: TGTGCCAGCAGCTTAGGGTCTAGCGCTACCTACGAGCAGTACTTC

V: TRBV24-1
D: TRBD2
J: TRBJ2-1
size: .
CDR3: CATSAQGLSGNEQFF
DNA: TGTGCCACCAGTGCCCAGGGACTATCGGGGAATGAGCAGTTCTTC

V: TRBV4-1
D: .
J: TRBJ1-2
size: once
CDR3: CASSQEFFLRLYGYTF
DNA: TGCGCCAGCAGCCAAGAATTCTTTTTAAGATTATATGGCTACACCTTC

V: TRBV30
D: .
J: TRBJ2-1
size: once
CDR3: CAWTPGYGPNEQFF
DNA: TGTGCCTGGACCCCCGGTTATGGGCCGAATGAGCAGTTCTTC

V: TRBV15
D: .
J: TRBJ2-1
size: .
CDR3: CATSRQPSDEQFF
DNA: TGTGCCACCAGCAGGCAACCTAGTGATGAGCAGTTCTTC

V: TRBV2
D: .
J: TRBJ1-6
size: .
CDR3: CASTLRWGGGSPLHF
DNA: TGTGCCAGCACCCTTCGGTGGGGTGGGGGATCACCCCTCCACTTT

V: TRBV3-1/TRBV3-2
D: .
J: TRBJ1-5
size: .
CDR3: CASSQGGGLGQPQHF
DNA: TGTGCCAGCAGCCAGGGCGGGGGGTTAGGTCAGCCCCAGCATTTT

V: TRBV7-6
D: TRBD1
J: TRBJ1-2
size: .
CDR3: CASSLARDRGFHHYGYTF
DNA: TGTGCCAGCAGCTTAGCTCGGGACAGGGGGTTCCACCACTATGGCTACACCTTC